A single T cell receptor beta chain is shown here with its context. Its antigen remains unidentified. Here immunoSEQ multiplex PCR was the method, and the copy in TCRdb shows in-frame clones only, minus some. The repertoire has about 46,000 clones, around 90% of them found once; the top ten carry 13% to 15%. Patients had blood sampled at baseline and again on cycle 4 day 1 and cycle 7 day 1. This sample was taken from a study of OX40 agonist ivuxolimab in advanced cancers. About the study: Ivuxolimab, which patients received intravenously every 2 weeks, was dosed at 0.01 to 10 mg/kg.

Study outcomes and limitations: Certain nonresponders likewise exhibited a low normalized T-cell clonal expansion.

Germline V gives CDR1 SGHTA, CDR2 FQGNSA. The CDR3 consists of 16 residues. Trimming stripped 5 bases from V and 5 bases from J, with 18 bases between. This TCR came from an adult with an advanced solid tumor such as melanoma, head and neck, liver or kidney cancer. The genes are TRBV7-2 and TRBJ2-2; unclear D gene. Sequenced here: CD4+ or CD8+ T cells sorted from blood, sampled in a trial of the OX40 agonist ivuxolimab. DNA of the CDR3: TGTGCCAGCAGCCTACTTGGTGTAGGGTTAACCGGGGAGCTGTTTTTT. This encodes CASSLLGVGLTGELFF.